The 4 T cell receptor beta chains reported below all come from one sample, sequenced in a study of CD8 T cells in ankylosing spondylitis (dated by TCRdb to 2015 to 2018). The library was produced with 5' RACE. TCRdb names Illumina HiSeq 2500 as the instrument used. TCRdb reprocessing: public reads trimmed at Q25 with fastp, clones called with MiXCR, in-frame beta chains kept. Rows merge per CDR3 protein into single entries with the most common DNA and genes. The sample table records around 230,000 distinct CDR3 sequences; 8% to 9.5% of these occur just once. In total, the top ten clones hold about 6.5% of the sample. The sequencing input was blood, either unsorted or a sorted T cell fraction (not recorded which). All receptors come from a male donor with ankylosing spondylitis or in good health (not recorded which).

This clonotype was detected a few times. This could be a read error, since a much larger clone is one nucleotide away. The V gene is TRBV5-1, the J gene TRBJ1-3; 7 bases match TRBD1. The CDR3 consists of 15 residues. Germline values: CDR1 SGHRS, CDR2 YFSETQ. CDR3 nucleotides: TGCGCCAGCCGGGACAGCCCGAACTCTGGAAACCCCATATATTTT. It is translated as CASRDSPNSGNPIYF.

This clonotype was observed a few times. This chain links TRBV5-1 with TRBJ2-1; TRBD2 matches at 8 bases. After removal of 4 bases from V and 5 bases from J, the junction contained 11 bases not matched to a gene. The germline V gene has CDR1 SGHRS and CDR2 YFSETQ. The CDR3 contains 16 residues. The CDR3 DNA reads as TGCGCCAGCAGCGGATCCAGCGGGAGAAAGGACAATGAGCAGTTCTTC. Translating gives CASSGSSGRKDNEQFF.

At least ten counts were recorded for this clonotype. This rearrangement joins TRBV5-6 to TRBJ2-1; TRBD2 agrees at 10 bases. The V segment lost 2 bases and the J segment 6 bases; nucleotides outside the gene matches: 11. The CDR3 totals 17 residues. Germline CDR1 SGHDT, CDR2 YYEEEE. CDR3 coding DNA: TGTGCCAGCAGCTTACCGCCCGGGACTAGCGTCATCAATGAGCAGTTCTTC. Translation gives CASSLPPGTSVINEQFF.

The genes are TRBV19 and TRBJ1-2; 9 positions match TRBD1. The CDR3 is made up of 17 amino acids. V lost 6 bases to trimming and J lost 6 bases; unmatched junction nucleotides: 17. Germline V gives CDR1 LNHDA, CDR2 SQIVND (reference sequence). This CDR3 reads CASSPWGRGQGSNGYTF. Written as DNA, the CDR3 is TGTGCCAGTAGCCCGTGGGGAAGAGGACAGGGGTCGAATGGCTACACCTTC.